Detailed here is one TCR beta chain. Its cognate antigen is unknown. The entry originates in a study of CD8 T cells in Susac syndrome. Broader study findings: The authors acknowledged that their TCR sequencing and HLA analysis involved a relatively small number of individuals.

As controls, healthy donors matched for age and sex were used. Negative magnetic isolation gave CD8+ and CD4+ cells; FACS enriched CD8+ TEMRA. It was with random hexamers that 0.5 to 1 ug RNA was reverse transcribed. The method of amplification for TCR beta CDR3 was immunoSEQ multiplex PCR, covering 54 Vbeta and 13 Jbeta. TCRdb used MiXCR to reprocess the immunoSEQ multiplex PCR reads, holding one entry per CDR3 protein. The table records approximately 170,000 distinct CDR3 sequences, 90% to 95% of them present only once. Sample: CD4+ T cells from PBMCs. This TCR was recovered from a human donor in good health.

The CDR3, as DNA: TGCGCCAGCCCCGCCGGGAGGACTCTAGCCAAAAACATTCAGTACTTC. It specifies CASPAGRTLAKNIQYF. V is TRBV23-1 and J is TRBJ2-4; 7 nucleotides match TRBD2. TRBV23-1 is identified as an open reading frame with a role that is uncertain. Trimming at V came to 8 bases and at J to 0 bases, leaving 10 bases not matched to a gene. The CDR3 consists of 16 residues.